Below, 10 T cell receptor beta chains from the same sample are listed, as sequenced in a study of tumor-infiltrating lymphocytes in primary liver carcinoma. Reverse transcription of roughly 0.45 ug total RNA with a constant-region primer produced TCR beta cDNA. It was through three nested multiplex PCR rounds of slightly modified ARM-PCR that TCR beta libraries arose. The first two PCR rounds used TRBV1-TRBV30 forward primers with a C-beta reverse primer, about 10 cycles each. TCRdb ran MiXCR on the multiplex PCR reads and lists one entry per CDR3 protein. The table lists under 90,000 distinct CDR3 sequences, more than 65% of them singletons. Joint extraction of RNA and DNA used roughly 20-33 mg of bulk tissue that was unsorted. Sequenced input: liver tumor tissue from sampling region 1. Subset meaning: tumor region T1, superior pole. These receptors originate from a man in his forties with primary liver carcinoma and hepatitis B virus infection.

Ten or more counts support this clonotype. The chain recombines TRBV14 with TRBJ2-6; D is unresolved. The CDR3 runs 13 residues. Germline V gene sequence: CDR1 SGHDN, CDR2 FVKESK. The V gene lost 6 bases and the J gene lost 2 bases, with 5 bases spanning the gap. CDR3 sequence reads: CASSLTGANVLTF. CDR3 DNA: TGTGCCAGCAGTTTAACTGGGGCCAACGTCCTGACTTTC.

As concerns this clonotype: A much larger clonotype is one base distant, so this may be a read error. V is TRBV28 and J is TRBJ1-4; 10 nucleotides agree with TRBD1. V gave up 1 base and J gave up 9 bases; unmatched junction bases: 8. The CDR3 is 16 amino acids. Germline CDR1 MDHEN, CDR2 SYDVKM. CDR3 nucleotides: TGTGCCAGCAGTTTATCGCCCGGGACAGGGGATAAAAAACTGTTTTTT. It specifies CASSLSPGTGDKKLFF.

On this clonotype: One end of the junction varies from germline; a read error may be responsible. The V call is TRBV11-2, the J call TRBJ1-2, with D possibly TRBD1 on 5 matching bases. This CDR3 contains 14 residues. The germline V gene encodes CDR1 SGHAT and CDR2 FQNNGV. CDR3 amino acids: CASSPVDRDYGYTF. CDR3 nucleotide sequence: TGTGCCAGCAGCCCAGTCGATAGGGACTATGGTTACACCTTC. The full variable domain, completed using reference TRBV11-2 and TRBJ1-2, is EAGVAQSPRYKIIEKRQSVAFWCNPISGHATLYWYQQILGQGPKLLIQFQNNGVVDDSQLPKDRFSAERLKGVDSTLKIQPAKLEDSAVYLCASSPVDRDYGYTFGSGTRLTVV.

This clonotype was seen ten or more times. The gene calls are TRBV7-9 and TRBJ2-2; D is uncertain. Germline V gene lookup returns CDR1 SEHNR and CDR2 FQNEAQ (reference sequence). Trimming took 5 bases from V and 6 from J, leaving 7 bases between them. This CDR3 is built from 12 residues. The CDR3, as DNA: TGTGCCAGCAGCATGACTCCCGGGGAGCTGTTTTTT. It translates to CASSMTPGELFF.

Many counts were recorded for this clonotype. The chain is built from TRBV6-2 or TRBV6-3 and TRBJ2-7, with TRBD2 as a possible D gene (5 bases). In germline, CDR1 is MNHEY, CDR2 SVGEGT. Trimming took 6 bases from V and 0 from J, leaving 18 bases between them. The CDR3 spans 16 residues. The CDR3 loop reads CASSPAKRLSSYEQYF. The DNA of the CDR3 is TGTGCCAGCAGCCCTGCCAAGCGGCTTAGCTCCTACGAGCAGTACTTC.

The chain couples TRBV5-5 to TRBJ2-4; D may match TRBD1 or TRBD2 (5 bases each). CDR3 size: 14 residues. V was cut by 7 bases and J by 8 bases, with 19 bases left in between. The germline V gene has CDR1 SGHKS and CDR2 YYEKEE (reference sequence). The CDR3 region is CASGLEAGAYIQYF. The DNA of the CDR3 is TGTGCCAGCGGCCTAGAGGCCGGGGCGTACATTCAGTACTTC.

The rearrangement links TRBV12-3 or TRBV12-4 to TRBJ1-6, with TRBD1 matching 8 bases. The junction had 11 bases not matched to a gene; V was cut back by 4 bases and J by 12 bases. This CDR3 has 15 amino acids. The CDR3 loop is CASSSRTGRSLPLHF. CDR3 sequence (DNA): TGTGCCAGCAGTTCCAGGACAGGGCGTAGTTTACCCCTCCACTTT.

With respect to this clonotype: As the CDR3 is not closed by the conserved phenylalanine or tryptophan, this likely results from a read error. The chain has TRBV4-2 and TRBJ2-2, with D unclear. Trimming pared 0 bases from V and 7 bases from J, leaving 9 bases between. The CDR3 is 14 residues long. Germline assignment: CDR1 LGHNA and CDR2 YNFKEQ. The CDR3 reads CASSQDFLIGELFI. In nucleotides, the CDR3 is TGTGCCAGCAGCCAAGATTTCCTCATCGGGGAGCTGTTTATT.

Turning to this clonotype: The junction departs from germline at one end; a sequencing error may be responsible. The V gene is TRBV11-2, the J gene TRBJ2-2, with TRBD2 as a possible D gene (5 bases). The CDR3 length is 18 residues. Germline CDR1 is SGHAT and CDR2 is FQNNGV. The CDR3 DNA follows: TGTGCCAGTAGCGACCCGTGGGCGAGGGTTACGAACACCAGGGAGCTGTTTTTT. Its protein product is CASSDPWARVTNTRELFF.

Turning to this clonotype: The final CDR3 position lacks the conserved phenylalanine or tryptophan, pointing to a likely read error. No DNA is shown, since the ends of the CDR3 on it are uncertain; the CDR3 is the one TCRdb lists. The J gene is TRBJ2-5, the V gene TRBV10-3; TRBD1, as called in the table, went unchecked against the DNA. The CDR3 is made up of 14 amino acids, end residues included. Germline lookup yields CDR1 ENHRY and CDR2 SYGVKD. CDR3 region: CAIKGRGPQETQYL.